The 14 T cell receptor beta chains listed next were all sequenced from one sample in a study of metastatic and nonmetastatic thyroid tumors. TCRdb re-called the PCR reads via MiXCR. In the table there are 15,000 to 20,000 clones, about 23% of which are singletons. Treatment of any kind had been given to no patient before thyroid surgery. Sequencing input: adjacent normal tissue. The receptors derive from a female donor with papillary thyroid cancer or a benign thyroid nodule (not recorded which). Some clones in this sample may be carry-over from other donors' samples.

CDR3 amino acids: CASSQDSGSYNEQFF. The CDR3 DNA is TGCGCCAGCAGCCAAGATAGCGGGAGTTACAATGAGCAGTTCTTC. The V call is TRBV4-3, the J call TRBJ2-1, with 9 bases lining up with TRBD2. Trimming at V came to 0 bases and at J to 4 bases, leaving 1 base not matched to a gene. The CDR3 covers 15 residues. Germline CDR1 and CDR2: LGHNA and YSLEER.

Only a few counts were recorded for this clone. J is TRBJ1-2 and V is TRBV6-6; TRBD1 aligns across 7 bases. The CDR3 is made up of 16 amino acids. Germline V gene sequence: CDR1 MNHNY, CDR2 SVGAGI (reference sequence). V was pared by 2 bases and J by 4 bases, with 10 bases of the junction left unmatched. The chain's CDR3 is CASSYDARQGSYGYTF. The CDR3 bases are TGTGCCAGCAGTTACGATGCCCGACAGGGAAGCTATGGCTACACCTTC.

This clone was counted a few times. Mismatch with germline at one junction end may stem from a read error. CDR3 loop: CASRLGGTEAFF. The DNA for the CDR3 is TGTGCCAGCAGGTTAGGGGGCACTGAAGCTTTCTTT. J is TRBJ1-1 and V is TRBV11-3, with D possibly matching TRBD1 (6 bases). Germline V CDR1 and CDR2: SGHNT, YENEEA. The CDR3 has 12 residues.

J is TRBJ1-5 and V is TRBV20-1, with D possibly being TRBD1 (5 bases). The germline gives CDR1 DFQATT, CDR2 SNEGSKA (reference sequence). V lost 0 bases, J lost 1 base, and 19 bases lay in between. The CDR3 spans 18 residues. As DNA, the CDR3 is TGCAGTGCTAGAGACTTAAAGGAGCAGGGACGGAGCAATCAGCCCCAGCATTTT. Translated, it gives CSARDLKEQGRSNQPQHF.

This clone has only a few counts. This sequence joins TRBV11-2 and TRBJ2-3; possibly TRBD1 or TRBD2 for D (6 bases each). CDR1 SGHAT and CDR2 FQNNGV come from the germline V gene. This CDR3 has 16 residues. V shed 0 bases and J shed 3 bases, with 13 bases lying between them. The CDR3 loop is CASSLEGGTLTDTQYF. As DNA, the CDR3 is TGTGCCAGCAGCTTAGAAGGGGGGACTCTTACAGATACGCAGTATTTT.

This clone was counted between two and nine times. V usage is TRBV20-1 and J usage is TRBJ2-7; D is undetermined. V lost 6 bases and J lost 0, with 9 bases in between. Germline lookup yields CDR1 DFQATT and CDR2 SNEGSKA (reference sequence). This CDR3 is built from 12 residues. Here the CDR3 DNA reads TGCAGTGCCCGACTGAGCTCCTACGAGCAGTACGTC. This gives the protein CSARLSSYEQYV.

Turning to this clone: Other nucleotide sequences from this sample produce the same CDR3. V usage is TRBV20-1 and J usage is TRBJ1-1, with 7 nucleotides matching TRBD1. After removal of 1 base from V and 1 base from J, the junction contained 6 bases not matched to a gene. CDR3 length equals 15 residues. Germline V gene lookup returns CDR1 DFQATT and CDR2 SNEGSKA (reference sequence). CDR3 sequence reads: CSARGPDRRNTEAFF. CDR3 coding DNA: TGCAGTGCTAGAGGTCCGGACAGGAGGAACACTGAAGCTTTCTTT.

CDR3 sequence reads: CASSLLDRWAGYTF. CDR3 in DNA: TGTGCCAGCAGTTTATTGGACAGGTGGGCTGGCTACACCTTC. The rearrangement joins TRBV12-3 or TRBV12-4 to TRBJ1-2; the match to TRBD1 covers 7 bases. The CDR3 is made up of 14 amino acids. Losses at the gene ends were 2 bases for V and 7 bases for J; bases not matched to a gene: 7.

V and J are TRBV5-1 and TRBJ2-7; D is perhaps TRBD2 (6 bases). V lost 2 bases, J lost 0 bases, and 18 bases lay in between. In germline, CDR1 is SGHRS, CDR2 YFSETQ. The CDR3 covers 17 residues. CDR3 residues: CASSLEPGLTSSYEQYF. CDR3 in DNA: TGCGCCAGCAGCTTAGAACCGGGACTGACGAGCTCCTACGAGCAGTACTTC.

Remarks on this clone: A much larger clone lies one base from this, so it may be a read error. The chain employs TRBV20-1 and TRBJ2-7, with 7 bases fitting TRBD2. Unmatched junction bases numbered 15, after V lost 3 bases and J lost 4 bases. The CDR3 is 16 residues long. CDR1 and CDR2 from the germline V gene are DFQATT and SNEGSKA (reference sequence). CDR3 sequence reads: CSAREAGAGVTYEQYF. CDR3 nucleotides: TGCAGTGCTAGGGAGGCTGGCGCGGGAGTAACGTACGAGCAGTACTTC.

This clone was detected only a few times. A read error may explain this, as a much larger clone is one base away. The chain is built from TRBV12-3 or TRBV12-4 and TRBJ2-5; weak D call: TRBD2 (6 bases). V lost 5 bases and J lost 5, with 18 bases in between. The CDR3 runs 15 residues. CDR3: CASSNSLAVGETQYF. The CDR3 DNA is TGTGCCAGCAGTAACTCTTTAGCGGTAGGGGAGACCCAGTACTTC.

V gene TRBV27 combines with J gene TRBJ1-5; D is unclear. Germline V gene sequence: CDR1 MNHEY, CDR2 SMNVEV (reference sequence). The CDR3 loop spans 13 amino acids. V gave up 6 bases and J gave up 4 bases, with 10 bases separating them. The CDR3 loop reads CASSAWRNQPQHF. DNA for the CDR3: TGTGCCAGCAGCGCGTGGAGAAATCAGCCCCAGCATTTT.

This chain joins TRBV7-6 and TRBJ2-5; TRBD1 aligns across 8 bases. From germline, CDR1 is SGHVS and CDR2 FNYEAQ. J gave up 4 bases and V 5 bases, and 12 bases lay outside the gene matches. There are 16 residues in the CDR3. The CDR3 loop reads CASSPTTGDRRETQYF. The CDR3 bases are TGTGCCAGCAGCCCGACGACAGGGGACAGGCGAGAGACCCAGTACTTC.

The J gene is TRBJ2-2, the V gene TRBV4-1; D uncertain. The CDR3 has 15 amino acids. The germline gives CDR1 MGHRA, CDR2 YSYEKL. Trimming shortened V by 0 bases and J by 1 base, and 6 bases separated the two germline ends. CDR3 in amino acids: CASSQDWLNTGELFF. The CDR3 region has the DNA TGCGCCAGCAGCCAAGATTGGCTGAACACCGGGGAGCTGTTTTTT.